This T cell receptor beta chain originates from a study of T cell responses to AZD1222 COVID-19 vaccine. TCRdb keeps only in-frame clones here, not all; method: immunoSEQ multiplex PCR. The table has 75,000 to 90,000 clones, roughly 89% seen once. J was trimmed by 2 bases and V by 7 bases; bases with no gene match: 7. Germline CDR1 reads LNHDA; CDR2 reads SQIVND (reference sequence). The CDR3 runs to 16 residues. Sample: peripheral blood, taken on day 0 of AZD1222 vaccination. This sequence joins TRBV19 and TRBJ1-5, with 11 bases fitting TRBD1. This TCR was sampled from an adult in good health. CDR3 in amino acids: CASTWTGGLRNQPQHF. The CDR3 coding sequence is TGTGCCAGTACCTGGACAGGGGGCCTCCGCAATCAGCCCCAGCATTTT.